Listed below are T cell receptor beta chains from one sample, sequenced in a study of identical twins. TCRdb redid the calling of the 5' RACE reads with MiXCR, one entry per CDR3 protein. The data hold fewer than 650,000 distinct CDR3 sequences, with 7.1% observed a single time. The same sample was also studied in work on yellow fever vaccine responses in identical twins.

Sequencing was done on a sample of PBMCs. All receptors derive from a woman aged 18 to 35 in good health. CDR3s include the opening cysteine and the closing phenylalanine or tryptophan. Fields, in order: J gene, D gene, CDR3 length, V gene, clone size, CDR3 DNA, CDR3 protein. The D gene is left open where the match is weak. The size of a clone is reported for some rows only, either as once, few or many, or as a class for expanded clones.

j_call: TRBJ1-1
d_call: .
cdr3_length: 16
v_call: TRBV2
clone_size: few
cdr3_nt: TGTGCCAGCACCCTCTCGAGGGCCATCAAGGACACTGAAGCTTTCTTT
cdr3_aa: CASTLSRAIKDTEAFF

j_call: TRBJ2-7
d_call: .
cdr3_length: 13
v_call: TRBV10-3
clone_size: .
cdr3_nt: TGTGCCATCAGTGATCTGCCTTCCTACGAGCAGTACTTC
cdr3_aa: CAISDLPSYEQYF

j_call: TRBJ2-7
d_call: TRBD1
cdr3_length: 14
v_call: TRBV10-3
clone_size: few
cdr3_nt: TGTGCCATCAGTGGGACAGGGCTCACCTACGAGCAGTACTTC
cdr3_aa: CAISGTGLTYEQYF

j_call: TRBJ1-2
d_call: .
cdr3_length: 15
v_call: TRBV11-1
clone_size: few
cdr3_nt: TGTGCCAGCAGCGGACGAACAGGGCTAGACTATGGCTACACCTTC
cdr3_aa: CASSGRTGLDYGYTF

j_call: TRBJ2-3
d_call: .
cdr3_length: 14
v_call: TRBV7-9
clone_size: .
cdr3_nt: TGTGCCAGCAGTGATCACAGGCCAGCAGATACGCAGTATTTT
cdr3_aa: CASSDHRPADTQYF

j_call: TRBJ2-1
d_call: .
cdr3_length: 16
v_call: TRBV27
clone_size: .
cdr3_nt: TGTGCCAGCAGTCCCGGGGGGCTCCGAACCTACAATGAGCAGTTCTTC
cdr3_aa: CASSPGGLRTYNEQFF

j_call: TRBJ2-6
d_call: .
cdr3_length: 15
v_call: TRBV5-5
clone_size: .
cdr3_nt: TGTGCCAGCAGCTTTTTTCTCTCTGGGGCCAACGTCCTGACTTTC
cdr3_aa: CASSFFLSGANVLTF

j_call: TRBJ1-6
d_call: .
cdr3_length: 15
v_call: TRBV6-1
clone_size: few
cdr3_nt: TGTGCCAGCAGTGAACTGGGGGGCACGGATTCACCCCTCCACTTT
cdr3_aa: CASSELGGTDSPLHF

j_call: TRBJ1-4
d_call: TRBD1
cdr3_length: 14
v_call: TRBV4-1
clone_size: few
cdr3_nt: TGCGCCAGCAGCCAAGGACAGGGCGGGGAAAAACTGTTTTTT
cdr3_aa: CASSQGQGGEKLFF

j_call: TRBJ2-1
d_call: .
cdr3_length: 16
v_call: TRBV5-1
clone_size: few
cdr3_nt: TGCGCCAGCAGCTCCCGACAGTTAGAGTCCTACAATGAGCAGTTCTTC
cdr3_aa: CASSSRQLESYNEQFF

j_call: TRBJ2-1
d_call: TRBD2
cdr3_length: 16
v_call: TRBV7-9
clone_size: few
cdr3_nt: TGTGCCAGCAGCCCAACCCCACTAGCGAGGAGGCAGGAGCAGTTCTTC
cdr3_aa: CASSPTPLARRQEQFF

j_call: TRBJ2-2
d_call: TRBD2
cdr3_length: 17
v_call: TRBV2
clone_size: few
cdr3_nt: TGTGCCAGCAGCCCTCCCGGACTAGCGGGGTGGACCGGGGAGCTGTTTTTT
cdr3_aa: CASSPPGLAGWTGELFF

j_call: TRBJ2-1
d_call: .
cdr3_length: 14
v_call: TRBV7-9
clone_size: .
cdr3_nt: TGTGCCAGCAGCTTCGGGCCAGAACTTAATGAGCAGTTCTTC
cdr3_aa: CASSFGPELNEQFF

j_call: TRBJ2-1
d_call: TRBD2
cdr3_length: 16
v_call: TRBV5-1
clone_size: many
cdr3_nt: TGCGCCAGCAGCTTAGTGGCGGGAGTGGGATACAATGAGCAGTTCTTC
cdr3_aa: CASSLVAGVGYNEQFF

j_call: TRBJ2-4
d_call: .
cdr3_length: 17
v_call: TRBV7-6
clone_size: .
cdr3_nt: TGTGCCAGCAGCTTAGGAGGGGGGACAGTAGCCAAAAACATTCAGTACTTC
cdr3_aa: CASSLGGGTVAKNIQYF

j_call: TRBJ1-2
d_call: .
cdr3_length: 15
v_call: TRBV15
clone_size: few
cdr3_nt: TGTGCCACCAGCAGAGCTAGGGGACCCCAATATGGCTACACCTTC
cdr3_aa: CATSRARGPQYGYTF

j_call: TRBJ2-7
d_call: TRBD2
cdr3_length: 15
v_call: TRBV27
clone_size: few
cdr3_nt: TGTGCCAGCAGTTTAATACCTAGCGGGACACACGAGCAGTACTTC
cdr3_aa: CASSLIPSGTHEQYF

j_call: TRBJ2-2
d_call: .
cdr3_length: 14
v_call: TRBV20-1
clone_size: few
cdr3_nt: TGCAGTGCTAGAGTAGCCGGGGCACCCGGGGAGCTGTTTTTT
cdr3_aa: CSARVAGAPGELFF

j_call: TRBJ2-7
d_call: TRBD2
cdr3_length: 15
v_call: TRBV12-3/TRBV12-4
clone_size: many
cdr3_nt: TGTGCCAGCAGTTCCCAGCGGGATTTCCCCTACGAGCAGTACTTC
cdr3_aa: CASSSQRDFPYEQYF

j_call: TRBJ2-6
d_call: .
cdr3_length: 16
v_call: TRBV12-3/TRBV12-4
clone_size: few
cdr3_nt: TGTGCCAGCAGCCTAGGGTGGAGCTCTGGGGCCAACGTCCTGACTTTC
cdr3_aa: CASSLGWSSGANVLTF

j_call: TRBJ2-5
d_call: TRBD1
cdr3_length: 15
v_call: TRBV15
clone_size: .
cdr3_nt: TGTGCCACCAGCAGCCCGGACAGGGGGCAGGAGACCCAGTACTTC
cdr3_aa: CATSSPDRGQETQYF

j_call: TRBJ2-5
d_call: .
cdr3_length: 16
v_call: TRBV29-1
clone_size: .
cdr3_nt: TGCAGCGTTGAAGATCCTAATGTAGGGCAGGCCGGGGGCCAGTACTTC
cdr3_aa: CSVEDPNVGQAGGQYF

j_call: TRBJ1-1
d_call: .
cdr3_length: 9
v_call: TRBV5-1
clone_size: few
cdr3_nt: TGCGCCAGCAGCCGTATAGCTTTCTTT
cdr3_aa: CASSRIAFF

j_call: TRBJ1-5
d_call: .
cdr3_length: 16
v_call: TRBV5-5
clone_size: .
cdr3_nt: TGTGCCAGCAGCTCCCTAGACCAAAGAAGCAATCAGCCCCAGCATTTT
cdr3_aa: CASSSLDQRSNQPQHF

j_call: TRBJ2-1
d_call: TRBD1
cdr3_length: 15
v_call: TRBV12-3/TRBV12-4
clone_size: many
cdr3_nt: TGTGCCAGCACTCCCTCCAGTGAGGGGGCACATGAGCAGTTCTTC
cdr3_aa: CASTPSSEGAHEQFF

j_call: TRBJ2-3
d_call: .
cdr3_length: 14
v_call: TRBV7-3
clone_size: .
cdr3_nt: TGTGCCAGCAGCTTGCGTCTCAACACAGATACGCAGTATTTT
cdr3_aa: CASSLRLNTDTQYF

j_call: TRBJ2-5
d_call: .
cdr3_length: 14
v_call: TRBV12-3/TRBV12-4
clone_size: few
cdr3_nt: TGTGCCAGCAGGACCGGGGGGCGTCAAGAGACCCAGTACTTC
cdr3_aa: CASRTGGRQETQYF

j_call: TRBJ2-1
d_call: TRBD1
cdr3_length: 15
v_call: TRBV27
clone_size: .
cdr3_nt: TGTGCCAGCAGTGCCACAGGGGGCTTCTACAATGAGCAGTTCTTC
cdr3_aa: CASSATGGFYNEQFF

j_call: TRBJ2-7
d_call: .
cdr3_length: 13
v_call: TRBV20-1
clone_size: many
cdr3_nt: TGCAGTGCTCAAGACACACACACCTACGAGCAGTACTTC
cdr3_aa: CSAQDTHTYEQYF

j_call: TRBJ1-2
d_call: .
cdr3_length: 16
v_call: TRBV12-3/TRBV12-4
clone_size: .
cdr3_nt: TGTGCCAGCAGTTTATATGTCCCCGCGTCCCCGTATGGCTACACCTTC
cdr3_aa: CASSLYVPASPYGYTF

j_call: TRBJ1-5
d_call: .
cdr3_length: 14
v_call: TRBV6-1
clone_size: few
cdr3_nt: TGTGCCAGCAGTAACGCTCGAGGCGGACAGCCCCAGCATTTT
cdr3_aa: CASSNARGGQPQHF

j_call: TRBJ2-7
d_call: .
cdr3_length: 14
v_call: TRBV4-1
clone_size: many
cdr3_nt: TGCGCCAGCAGCCATCCTGGACTTACCTACGAGCAGTACTTC
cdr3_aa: CASSHPGLTYEQYF

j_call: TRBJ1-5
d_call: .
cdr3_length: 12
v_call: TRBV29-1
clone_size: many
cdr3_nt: TGCAGCGTTGAGGAGGGGAATCAGCCCCAGCATTTT
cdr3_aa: CSVEEGNQPQHF

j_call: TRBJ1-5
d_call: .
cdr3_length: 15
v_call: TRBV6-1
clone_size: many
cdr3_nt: TGTGCCAGCAGAGTCGACAGACTCAACAATCAGCCCCAGCATTTT
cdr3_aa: CASRVDRLNNQPQHF

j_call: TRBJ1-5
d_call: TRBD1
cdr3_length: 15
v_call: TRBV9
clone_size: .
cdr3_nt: TGTGCCAGCGCCGCGACAGGGACCTTCTGGCAGCCCCAGCATTTT
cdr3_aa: CASAATGTFWQPQHF

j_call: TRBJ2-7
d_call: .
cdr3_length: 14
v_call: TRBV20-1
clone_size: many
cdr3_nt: TGCAGTGCTAGAGATGGGCGGGTAGACTACGAGCAGTACTTC
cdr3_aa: CSARDGRVDYEQYF

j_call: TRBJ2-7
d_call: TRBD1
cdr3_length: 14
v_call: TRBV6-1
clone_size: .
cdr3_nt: TGTGCCAGCAGTGTGACAGGGGGAGCCTACGAGCAGTACTTC
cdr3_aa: CASSVTGGAYEQYF

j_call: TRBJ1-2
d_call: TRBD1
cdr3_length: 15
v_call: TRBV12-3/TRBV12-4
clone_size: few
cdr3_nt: TGTGCCAGCAGTCCCTGGACAGGGGGGAACTATGGCTACACCTTC
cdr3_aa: CASSPWTGGNYGYTF

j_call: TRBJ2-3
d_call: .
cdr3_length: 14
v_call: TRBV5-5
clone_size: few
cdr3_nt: TGTGCCAGCAGCTTGGGCGGGGTTCAGGTTACGCAGTATTTT
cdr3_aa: CASSLGGVQVTQYF

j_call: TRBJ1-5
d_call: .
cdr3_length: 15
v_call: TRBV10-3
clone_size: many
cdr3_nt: TGTGCCATCAGTGGCCAGGACGACAGCAATCAGCCCCAGCATTTT
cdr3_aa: CAISGQDDSNQPQHF

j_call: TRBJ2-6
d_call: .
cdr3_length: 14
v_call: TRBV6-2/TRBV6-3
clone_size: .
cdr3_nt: TGTGCCAGCAGTTGGTACTCTGGGGCCAACGTCCTGACTTTC
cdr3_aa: CASSWYSGANVLTF

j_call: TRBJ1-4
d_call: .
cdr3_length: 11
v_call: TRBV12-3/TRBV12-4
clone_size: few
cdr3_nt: TGTGCCCCCCGCAGTAATGAAAAACTGTTTTTT
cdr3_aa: CAPRSNEKLFF